A selection of T cell receptor beta chains follows, all from one sample in a study of regulatory T cells in long-lasting Graves disease. In TCRdb, the multiplex PCR reads were re-called with MiXCR into one record per CDR3 protein. The sample includes 350,000 to 500,000 distinct CDR3 sequences, around a fifth of them seen just once. Here the sequenced sample was peripheral blood mononuclear cells (PBMCs), taken when the disease was refractory, from a patient treated with antithyroid drugs. Receptors were obtained from a female donor with Graves disease. The CDR3 runs from the conserved cysteine through the conserved F or W.

v_gene,CDR3aa
TRBV28,CATFDYGYTF
TRBV7-8,CASSPSTRLGSQNIQYF
TRBV27,CASIGNTGELFF
TRBV29-1,CSAPPLRPSSYEQYF
TRBV28,CASRTPGTSGGETQYF
TRBV11-2,CASSLHNEQFF
TRBV7-9,CASSSSLGTSGSYEQYF
TRBV6-1,CASRPLGPGANVLTF
TRBV5-1,CASSLGTTFDTEAFF
TRBV11-2,CASSLTLGDTQYF
TRBV6-5,CASSYSKGPTSGRVGETQYF
TRBV19,CASSIDLGRADTQYF
TRBV28,CASSIGSGGTSTDTQYF
TRBV15,CATSIQGFTKNIQYF
TRBV7-9,CASSLGYSQETQYF